Reported below is one TCR beta chain. Its target is unknown. Germline CDR1 and CDR2: SGHRS and YFSETQ. Trimming at V came to 6 bases and at J to 3 bases, leaving 7 bases not matched to a gene. The CDR3 spans 15 residues. Sequencing relied on a cDNA template that was reverse transcribed from extracted RNA. Generated by immunoSEQ multiplex PCR, the TCRdb table keeps only in-frame clones and is missing some. Of 180,000 or so clones detected, around 63% appear once; the ten largest clones hold over 1.5%. The sample originates from a study of CD8+ T cells in alopecia areata. Across the study: A regimen of oral tofacitinib, 5 to 10 mg twice daily, was given to treated patients.

Study results and limitations: Normal skin's resident alphabeta T cells are sequenced alongside lesional scalp T cells.

This chain joins TRBV5-1 and TRBJ2-1, with TRBD1 matching over 9 bases. The sequence was obtained from a human donor with alopecia areata. The source was CD4+ T cells sorted from blood, collected at week 0. The CDR3 reads CASNPPGQGYNEQFF. The CDR3 DNA is TGCGCCAGCAACCCTCCGGGACAGGGCTACAATGAGCAGTTCTTC. The whole variable domain, filled in from reference TRBV5-1 and TRBJ2-1, reads KAGVTQTPRYLIKTRGQQVTLSCSPISGHRSVSWYQQTPGQGLQFLFEYFSETQRNKGNFPGRFSGRQFSNSRSEMNVSTLELGDSALYLCASNPPGQGYNEQFFGPGTRLTVL.